Below, one T cell receptor beta chain is given with its context. V trimming: 4 bases; J trimming: 1 base; junction bases outside the gene matches: 3. CDR1 is SGDLS and CDR2 is YYNGEE in the germline V gene. CDR3 length equals 14 residues. PCR was performed using 60 Vbeta and 13 Jbeta primers. Data came from immunoSEQ multiplex PCR; TCRdb stores just in-frame clones and leaves some out. The data contain approximately 120,000 clones, about 85% of them singletons. These data are taken from a study of cytomegalovirus exposure and HLA in healthy donors. The source material was PBMCs. The chain employs TRBV9 and TRBJ1-1, with 8 bases that match TRBD1. The origin of this receptor is a woman aged 25 to 39 in good health and CMV-seropositive. The CDR3 is CASSPGQGNTEAFF. The CDR3 DNA sequence: TGTGCCAGCAGCCCCGGACAGGGGAACACTGAAGCTTTCTTT. Drawing the rest from reference TRBV9 and TRBJ1-1, the complete variable domain is DSGVTQTPKHLITATGQRVTLRCSPRSGDLSVYWYQQSLDQGLQFLIQYYNGEERAKGNILERFSAQQFPDLHSELNLSSLELGDSALYFCASSPGQGNTEAFFGQGTRLTVV.